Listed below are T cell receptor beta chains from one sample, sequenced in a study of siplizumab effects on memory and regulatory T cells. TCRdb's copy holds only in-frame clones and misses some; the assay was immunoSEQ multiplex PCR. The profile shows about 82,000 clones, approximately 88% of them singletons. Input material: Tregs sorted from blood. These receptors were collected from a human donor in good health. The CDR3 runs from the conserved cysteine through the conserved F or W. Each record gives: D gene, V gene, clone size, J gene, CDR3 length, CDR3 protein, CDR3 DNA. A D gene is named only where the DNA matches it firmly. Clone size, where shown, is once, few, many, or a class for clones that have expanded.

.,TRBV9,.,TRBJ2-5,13,CASSAGLQETQYF,TGTGCCAGCAGCGCTGGCCTACAAGAGACCCAGTACTTC
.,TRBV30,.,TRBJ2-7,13,CAWSAGRYYEQYF,TGTGCCTGGAGCGCGGGACGGTACTACGAGCAGTACTTC
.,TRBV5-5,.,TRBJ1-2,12,CASSLGNYGYTF,TGTGCCAGCAGCTTGGGTAACTACGGCTACACCTTC
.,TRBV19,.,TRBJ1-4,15,CASSPKGIHNEKLFF,TGTGCCAGTAGCCCAAAGGGAATCCATAATGAAAAACTGTTTTTT
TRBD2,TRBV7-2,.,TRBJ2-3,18,CASSSTPGLAGDTDTQYF,TGTGCCAGCAGCTCAACTCCGGGACTAGCGGGGGACACAGATACGCAGTATTTT
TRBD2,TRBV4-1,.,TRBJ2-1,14,CASSHPRGGNEQFF,TGCGCCAGCAGCCACCCACGGGGGGGGAATGAGCAGTTCTTC
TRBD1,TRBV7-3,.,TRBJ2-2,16,CASSLTRTGVIGELFF,TGTGCCAGCAGCTTAACTAGGACAGGGGTCATCGGGGAGCTGTTTTTT
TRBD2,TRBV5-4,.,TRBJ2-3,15,CASSLGAGGTDTQYF,TGTGCCAGCAGCCTCGGAGCGGGGGGCACAGATACGCAGTATTTT
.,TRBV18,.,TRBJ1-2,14,CASSPPGNYYGYTF,TGTGCCAGCTCACCACCCGGGAACTACTATGGCTACACCTTC
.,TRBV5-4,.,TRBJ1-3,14,CASSLQGAGNTIYF,TGTGCCAGCAGCCTACAGGGTGCTGGAAACACCATATATTTT
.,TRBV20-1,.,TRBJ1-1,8,CSVGGTFF,TGCAGTGTGGGGGGGACTTTCTTT
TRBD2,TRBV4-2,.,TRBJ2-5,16,CASSQGPGLAGETQYF,TGTGCCAGCAGCCAAGGACCTGGTCTAGCGGGGGAGACCCAGTACTTC
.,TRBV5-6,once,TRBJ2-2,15,CASSPRTGSTGELFF,TGTGCCAGCAGCCCAAGGACGGGGAGTACCGGGGAGCTGTTTTTT
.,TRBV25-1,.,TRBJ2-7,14,CASSEFTSGDEQYF,TGTGCCAGCAGTGAATTTACGTCAGGCGATGAGCAGTACTTC
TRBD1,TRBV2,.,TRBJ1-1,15,CARRGQGFVDTEAFF,TGTGCCAGACGGGGACAGGGGTTTGTCGACACTGAAGCTTTCTTT
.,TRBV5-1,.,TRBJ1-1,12,CASGGANTEAFF,TGCGCCAGCGGCGGGGCGAACACTGAAGCTTTCTTT
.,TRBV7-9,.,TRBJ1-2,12,CASSLGPGGYTF,TGTGCCAGCAGCTTAGGACCTGGTGGCTACACCTTC
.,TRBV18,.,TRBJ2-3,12,CASSPGTDTQYF,TGTGCCAGCTCACCGGGCACAGATACGCAGTATTTT
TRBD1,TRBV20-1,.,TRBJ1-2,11,CSARKGTDYTF,TGCAGTGCTAGAAAAGGGACAGACTACACCTTC
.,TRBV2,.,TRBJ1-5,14,CASSEALGDQPQHF,TGTGCCAGCAGTGAAGCGCTGGGGGACCAGCCCCAGCATTTT
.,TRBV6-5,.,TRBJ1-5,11,CASSSIGPQHF,TGTGCCAGCAGTTCCATAGGGCCCCAGCATTTT
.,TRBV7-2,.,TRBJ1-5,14,CASSLGQINQPQHF,TGTGCCAGCAGCTTAGGGCAGATTAATCAGCCCCAGCATTTT